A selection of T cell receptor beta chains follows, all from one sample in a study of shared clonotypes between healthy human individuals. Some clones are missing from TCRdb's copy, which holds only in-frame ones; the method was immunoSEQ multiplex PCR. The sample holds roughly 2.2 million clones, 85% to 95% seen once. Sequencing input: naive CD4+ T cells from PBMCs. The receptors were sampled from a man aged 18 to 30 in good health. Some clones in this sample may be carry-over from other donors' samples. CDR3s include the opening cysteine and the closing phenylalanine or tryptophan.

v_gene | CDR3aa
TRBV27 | CASSLSSYGDTQYF
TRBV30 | CAWRGQAQAGYTF
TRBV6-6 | CASSRDGNTEAFF
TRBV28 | CASSPTVAEQYF
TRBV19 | CASSMEPAANIQYF
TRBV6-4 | CASSPRGDRGLSEAFF
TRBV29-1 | CSTDRSTDTQYF
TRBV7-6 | CASSSYSTGLTEAFF
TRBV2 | CASSVGGGGGLNYGYTF
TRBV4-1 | CASSQVGTVNSPLHF
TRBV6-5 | CASSYSRGAETQYF
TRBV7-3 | CASSSLGTDTQYF
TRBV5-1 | CASSREETQYF
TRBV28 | CASSSPGASNQPQHF
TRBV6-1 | CASRDQRYIQYF
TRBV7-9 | CASSPRRDGPYEQYF
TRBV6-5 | CASSYEGTQYF
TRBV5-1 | CASSLVPGSNQPQHF
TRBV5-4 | CASSLDPTGSYNEQFF
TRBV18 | CASSPQGAAADTQYF
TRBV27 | CASSFKRVHEQFF
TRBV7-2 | CASSLVWGGQSTGYTF
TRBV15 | CATSNRQGSNQPQHF
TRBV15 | CATSEPTGMYGYTF
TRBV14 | CASSQTLAGQETQYF
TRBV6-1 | CASGREAYNEQFF
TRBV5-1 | CASSPDTGNQPQHF
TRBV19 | CARSGETQYF
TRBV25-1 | CASSDPSLGSGELFF
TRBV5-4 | CASSRALAGLETQYF
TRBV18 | CASSPPGRVEQYF
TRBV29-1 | CSVVGAGNYGYTF
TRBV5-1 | CASSLVGAGEATDTQYF
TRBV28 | CASSPDTGARGYTF
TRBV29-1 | CSVDAGVGSYEQYF
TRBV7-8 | CASSLGVRGGYGYTF
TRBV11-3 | CASSPRGLAGPYNEQFF
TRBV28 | CASSLSPKATIYF
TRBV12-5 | CASGPASGRDSYEQYF
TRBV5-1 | CASSLVVGMNTGELFF